Below, 17 T cell receptor beta chains from the same sample are listed, as sequenced in a study of shared clonotypes between healthy human individuals. The table came from immunoSEQ multiplex PCR; TCRdb's copy has only in-frame clones and leaves some out. This sample yields approximately 720,000 clones, of which approximately 79% are seen a single time; less than 2% belongs to the top ten. The sequenced sample consisted of memory CD4+ T cells sorted from blood. Specified subset: CD45RA-negative fraction. The receptor set was obtained from a woman in her twenties or thirties in good health.

CDR3 bases: TGCAGCGTTTGGGACAGAGCCACTAGCACAGATACGCAGTATTTT. This codes for CSVWDRATSTDTQYF. The chain has TRBV29-1 and TRBJ2-3; 7 nucleotides line up with TRBD1. This CDR3 is built from 15 residues. Germline values: CDR1 SQVTM, CDR2 ANQGSEA. V dropped 5 bases and J dropped 0; count of bases not matched to a gene: 8.

The chain combines TRBV25-1 with TRBJ2-7; D remains unclear. The CDR3 loop spans 14 amino acids. From germline, CDR1 is MGHDK and CDR2 SYGVNS. The V end was cut by 9 bases, the J end by 0 bases, with 15 bases between. CDR3 coding DNA: TGTGCCAGTGAGGAGCAGCGTAGCTCCTACGAGCAGTACTTC. This encodes CASEEQRSSYEQYF.

This clone was recorded only once. The gene calls are TRBV28 and TRBJ2-2; no clear D gene. The CDR3 covers 16 residues. Trimming took 2 bases from V and 2 from J, leaving 12 bases between them. The V gene's germline CDR1 is MDHEN and CDR2 SYDVKM. This CDR3 is CASSLPPPSNTGELFF. As DNA, the CDR3 is TGTGCCAGCAGTTTACCCCCCCCCAGCAACACCGGGGAGCTGTTTTTT.

This chain links TRBV2 with TRBJ1-2; D may be TRBD1 (5 bases). CDR3 length: 14 residues. The V gene's germline CDR1 is SNHLY and CDR2 FYNNEI. V dropped 8 bases and J dropped 1 base, with 14 bases sitting between them. The CDR3 is CASRKTGVNYGYTF. In nucleotides, the CDR3 is TGTGCCAGCCGGAAGACGGGGGTTAACTATGGCTACACCTTC.

The J gene is TRBJ1-1, the V gene TRBV30, with no clear D. Germline V CDR1 and CDR2: GTSNPN, SVGIG (reference sequence). The CDR3 spans 13 residues. Trimming took off 0 bases at V and 8 bases at J, with 13 bases between the two ends. Here the CDR3 DNA reads TGTGCCTGGAGTGTATTGTTGGCGGGAGAAGCTTTCTTT. This gives the protein CAWSVLLAGEAFF.

The chain has TRBV21-1 and TRBJ1-5; TRBD1 is taken as the D call from the table, unchecked against the DNA. TRBV21-1 is shown as a pseudogene. This CDR3 contains 16 residues. CDR3 residues: CASSKGGRVVWQPQHF. The CDR3 coding sequence is TGTGCCAGCAGCAAAGGAGGCAGGGTGGTGTGGCAGCCCCAGCATTTT.

The gene calls are TRBV30 and TRBJ1-5, with D unresolved. Germline lookup yields CDR1 GTSNPN and CDR2 SVGIG (reference sequence). The CDR3 spans 13 residues. V dropped 2 bases and J dropped 7 bases, with 12 bases sitting between them. This CDR3 is CAWSSISEQPQHF. The CDR3 bases are TGTGCCTGGAGTTCGATTTCGGAGCAGCCCCAGCATTTT.

This clone has a single count. The rearrangement joins TRBV9 to TRBJ2-1; D might be TRBD1 (6 bases). Trimming took off 0 bases at V and 7 bases at J, with 11 bases between the two ends. CDR1 is SGDLS, CDR2 YYNGEE, per germline. There are 14 residues in the CDR3. The CDR3 nucleotides are TGTGCCAGCAGCGTAGCTCGAGGGGGAAATGAGCAGTTCTTC. It translates to CASSVARGGNEQFF.

This clone came up once. This rearrangement joins TRBV30 to TRBJ2-3, with D perhaps TRBD2 (5 bases). V was pared by 7 bases and J by 3 bases, with 17 bases between. Germline values: CDR1 GTSNPN, CDR2 SVGIG (reference sequence). The length of the CDR3 is 14 residues. The CDR3: CASDPKRETDTQYF. The CDR3 DNA sequence: TGTGCCTCCGACCCGAAAAGGGAGACAGATACGCAGTATTTT.

The V call is TRBV6-6, the J call TRBJ2-7; 8 nucleotides match TRBD2. V gave up 7 bases and J gave up 3 bases; unmatched junction bases: 11. The CDR3 consists of 15 residues. CDR1 MNHNY and CDR2 SVGAGI come from the germline V gene (reference sequence). CDR3 region: CASTRSGTSLYEQYF. In DNA form, the CDR3 reads TGTGCCAGCACCCGGTCGGGGACTAGTCTCTACGAGCAGTACTTC.

This clone was detected a few times. The sample carries other DNA sequences with the same CDR3. The rearrangement joins TRBV29-1 to TRBJ1-5, with a possible D match to TRBD1 (6 bases). With 6 bases removed from V and 5 bases from J, the gap between germline ends came to 11 bases. CDR1 and CDR2 (germline): SQVTM, ANQGSEA. The CDR3 covers 12 residues. CDR3 loop: CSVRDTDQPQHF. The CDR3 DNA is TGCAGCGTCCGGGACACCGATCAGCCCCAGCATTTT.

This chain links TRBV7-9 with TRBJ1-4, with 7 bases that match TRBD1. Germline V lookup: CDR1 SEHNR, CDR2 FQNEAQ (reference sequence). The CDR3 sequence is 15 residues long. J lost 2 bases, V lost 5 bases, and 5 bases had no gene match. CDR3 sequence (DNA): TGTGCCAGCAGCATGGGACAGTTTACTAATGAAAAACTGTTTTTT. Its translation: CASSMGQFTNEKLFF.

In its sample, this clone was seen a few times. The chain recombines TRBV11-2 with TRBJ2-7, with 7 bases identical to TRBD1. The CDR3 has 15 residues. With 2 bases clipped from V and 3 bases from J, the junction kept 7 bases outside the gene matches. CDR1 is SGHAT, CDR2 FQNNGV, per germline. CDR3 nucleotide sequence: TGTGCCAGCAGCTTAAACTTCGGACAGGACTACGAGCAGTACTTC. The encoded protein is CASSLNFGQDYEQYF.

Only one count was recorded for this clone. The CDR3 DNA sequence: TGTGCCAGCAGTTGGGACAGGGGTTTGTTACGGACCCAGTACTTC. This gives the protein CASSWDRGLLRTQYF. This chain connects TRBV28 to TRBJ2-5; 10 nucleotides line up with TRBD1. Germline assignment: CDR1 MDHEN and CDR2 SYDVKM. This CDR3 spans 15 amino acids. Unmatched junction bases numbered 9, after V lost 4 bases and J lost 7 bases.

With regard to this clone: The same CDR3 is also encoded by other DNA sequences in this sample. This rearrangement joins TRBV20-1 to TRBJ1-4, with unresolved D. The ends were cut back, 1 base at V and 8 bases at J, with 5 bases in the middle. This CDR3 has 11 amino acids. CDR1 and CDR2 (germline): DFQATT, SNEGSKA (reference sequence). Here the CDR3 DNA reads TGCAGTGCTAGAGTGGGAGAAAAACTGTTTTTT. Its translation: CSARVGEKLFF.

This clone came up once. The chain has TRBV5-1 and TRBJ2-7, with D possibly being TRBD1 (6 bases). Germline V gene data show CDR1 as SGHRS and CDR2 as YFSETQ. The CDR3 has 13 amino acids. V was pared by 4 bases and J by 4 bases, with 12 bases between. The CDR3 nucleotides are TGCGCCAGCAGCCCCCAAGGGGGTTACGAGCAGTACTTC. Amino acids: CASSPQGGYEQYF. Together with reference TRBV5-1 and TRBJ2-7, the CDR3 gives the full variable domain: KAGVTQTPRYLIKTRGQQVTLSCSPISGHRSVSWYQQTPGQGLQFLFEYFSETQRNKGNFPGRFSGRQFSNSRSEMNVSTLELGDSALYLCASSPQGGYEQYFGPGTRLTVT.

The chain uses TRBV28 and TRBJ1-4, with a weak D call TRBD1 (6 bases). V was pared by 5 bases and J by 8 bases, with 15 bases between. CDR3 length: 14 residues. Germline CDR1 reads MDHEN; CDR2 reads SYDVKM. The CDR3 DNA follows: TGTGCCAGCAGTCTTGGAACAGGGTACGAAAAACTGTTTTTT. As protein: CASSLGTGYEKLFF. Complete variable domain (other parts from reference TRBV28 and TRBJ1-4): DVKVTQSSRYLVKRTGEKVFLECVQDMDHENMFWYRQDPGLGLRLIYFSYDVKMKEKGDIPEGYSVSREKKERFSLILESASTNQTSMYLCASSLGTGYEKLFFGSGTQLSVL.